What follows are 26 T cell receptor beta chains derived from one specimen sequenced in a study of PD-1 blockade in classical Hodgkin lymphoma. The time point is: newly diagnosed, previously untreated cHL patient sample. Magnetic negative selection was used to purify CD4+ T cells from thawed PBMCs. The data were produced by immunoSEQ multiplex PCR, yet TCRdb's version contains in-frame clones alone and is incomplete. Found here are fewer than 40,000 clones, 85% to 90% of them singletons; the top ten hold more than 0.2%. Source material: CD4+ T cells from blood. Every receptor here comes from a human donor with classical Hodgkin lymphoma.

This sequence joins TRBV2 and TRBJ1-1, with a weak D call TRBD1 (6 bases). Trimming removed 4 bases from V and 4 bases from J, with 10 bases in between. This CDR3 contains 13 residues. CDR1 is SNHLY and CDR2 is FYNNEI in the germline V gene. CDR3 DNA sequence: TGTGCCAGCAGTGTTACAGGGCCCACTGAAGCTTTCTTT. Translated, it gives CASSVTGPTEAFF.

Turning to this clone: At one boundary the junction diverges from the germline segment, which might be a read error. J is TRBJ1-1 and V is TRBV5-1, with D perhaps TRBD1 (5 bases). The CDR3 sequence is 14 residues long. CDR1 is SGHRS, CDR2 YFSETQ, per germline. CDR3 nucleotide sequence: TGCGCCAGCTGCTTGGGGACGATGAACACTGAAGCTTTCTTT. This gives the protein CASCLGTMNTEAFF. Together with reference TRBV5-1 and TRBJ1-1, the CDR3 gives the full variable domain: KAGVTQTPRYLIKTRGQQVTLSCSPISGHRSVSWYQQTPGQGLQFLFEYFSETQRNKGNFPGRFSGRQFSNSRSEMNVSTLELGDSALYLCASCLGTMNTEAFFGQGTRLTVV.

This clone was detected once. This chain links TRBV11-2 with TRBJ2-1; D perhaps matches TRBD2 (5 bases). The CDR3 sequence is 17 residues long. V was pared by 5 bases and J by 0 bases, with 17 bases between. From germline, CDR1 is SGHAT and CDR2 FQNNGV. DNA for the CDR3: TGTGCCAGCAGCCTAGGGTTTTTTGGAGGCTCCTACAATGAGCAGTTCTTC. Translated, it gives CASSLGFFGGSYNEQFF.

The CDR3 is CASSFYLSGGVTDTQYF. The CDR3 DNA reads as TGTGCCAGCAGCTTTTACCTTAGCGGGGGGGTGACAGATACGCAGTATTTT. The chain joins TRBV7-9 to TRBJ2-3; 11 bases align to TRBD2. Per germline, CDR1 SEHNR and CDR2 FQNEAQ (reference sequence). The CDR3 runs 17 residues. After removal of 3 bases from V and 3 bases from J, the junction contained 8 bases not matched to a gene.

CDR3 DNA sequence: TGTGCCAGCAGCTTGGGGGAGGGTAGCGTCAGAAACATTCAGTACTTC. It encodes CASSLGEGSVRNIQYF. The chain recombines TRBV7-2 with TRBJ2-4; TRBD2 agrees at 7 bases. V lost 3 bases to trimming and J lost 6 bases; unmatched junction nucleotides: 11. Germline assignment: CDR1 SGHTA and CDR2 FQGNSA. The CDR3 has 16 amino acids.

The V gene is TRBV11-2, the J gene TRBJ2-5; D is perhaps TRBD1 or TRBD2 (5 bases each). CDR3 length: 16 amino acids. Germline V gene lookup returns CDR1 SGHAT and CDR2 FQNNGV. V dropped 6 bases and J dropped 4 bases, with 21 bases sitting between them. CDR3 in DNA: TGTGCCAGCAGTTCCCGTGTGGGGGAAGGGTTAGAGACCCAGTACTTC. Translating it yields CASSSRVGEGLETQYF.

This chain uses TRBV2 with TRBJ1-2; possibly TRBD1 for D (6 bases). This CDR3 region has 13 residues. Deletions cut 3 bases from V and 4 bases from J, with 9 bases between. The V gene's germline CDR1 is SNHLY and CDR2 FYNNEI. The CDR3 loop reads CASSERTAYGYTF. In nucleotides, the CDR3 is TGTGCCAGCAGTGAGCGGACAGCCTATGGCTACACCTTC.

The chain employs TRBV4-1 and TRBJ1-5, with a possible D match to TRBD1 (5 bases). The CDR3 extends over 16 amino acids. The germline gives CDR1 MGHRA, CDR2 YSYEKL. Between the trimmed V and J ends, which lost 1 base and 6 bases, there was a span of 16 bases. CDR3 nucleotides: TGCGCCAGCAGCCAAGGACGGGGCCAGGGCGGTCAGCCCCAGCATTTT. Protein product: CASSQGRGQGGQPQHF.

The V call is TRBV30, the J call TRBJ2-2; tentatively, D is TRBD2 (6 bases). This CDR3 is built from 13 residues. V gave up 0 bases and J gave up 7 bases, with 9 bases separating them. Germline assignment: CDR1 GTSNPN and CDR2 SVGIG (reference sequence). CDR3 sequence (DNA): TGTGCCTGGAGTGTCATTAGCGGCGGGGAGCTGTTTTTT. Its protein is CAWSVISGGELFF.

V gene TRBV15 combines with J gene TRBJ2-7; no definite D call. Trimming pared 0 bases from V and 3 bases from J, leaving 6 bases between. Germline V gives CDR1 LNHNV, CDR2 YYDKDF (reference sequence). The CDR3 length is 13 residues. The CDR3 reads CATSRDNVYEQYF. For the CDR3, the DNA is TGTGCCACCAGCAGAGATAACGTCTACGAGCAGTACTTC.

The J gene is TRBJ1-1, the V gene TRBV9, with D unresolved. V was clipped by 0 bases and J by 3 bases, with 9 bases between them. Germline V gene lookup returns CDR1 SGDLS and CDR2 YYNGEE. This CDR3 spans 14 amino acids. The CDR3 DNA reads as TGTGCCAGCAGCGTAGAGGCGGCGCACACTGAAGCTTTCTTT. Residues: CASSVEAAHTEAFF.

This chain joins TRBV6-5 and TRBJ2-5, with 7 nucleotides matching TRBD1. The DNA matches TRBJ2-7 better at its end, which makes the J call doubtful. This CDR3 is 13 amino acids long. Germline V gives CDR1 MNHEY, CDR2 SVGAGI. CDR3 region: CASSYRGLYEQYF. Written as DNA, the CDR3 is TGTGCCAGCAGTTACAGGGGGCTTTACGAGCAGTACTTC.

V and J are TRBV4-2 and TRBJ1-2; 9 nucleotides align to TRBD1. Germline V gene sequence: CDR1 LGHNA, CDR2 YNFKEQ. The CDR3 has 16 residues. With V trimmed by 5 bases and J by 10 bases, 17 bases remained unmatched. This CDR3 reads CASSSSQPGQGFIYTF. The CDR3 DNA reads TGTGCCAGCAGCTCGAGCCAACCGGGACAGGGATTTATCTACACCTTC.

The count of this clone is one. The chain uses TRBV25-1 and TRBJ1-1, with D possibly matching TRBD1 (6 bases). This CDR3 region has 13 residues. The germline V gene encodes CDR1 MGHDK and CDR2 SYGVNS. The V gene lost 3 bases and the J gene lost 6 bases, with 11 bases spanning the gap. The CDR3 DNA reads as TGTGCCAGCAGTGATTGGGGGCTCTCTGAAGCTTTCTTT. It codes for CASSDWGLSEAFF.

The chain joins TRBV15 to TRBJ1-6; D gene unclear. Trimming left V 9 bases short and J 8 bases short, with 11 bases between. CDR3 length equals 12 residues. Germline values: CDR1 LNHNV, CDR2 YYDKDF (reference sequence). This CDR3 is CATGRGDSPLHF. The CDR3 bases are TGTGCCACAGGACGGGGAGATTCACCCCTCCACTTT.

CDR3 coding DNA: TGTGCCAGTAGTAACAGGGAGAGCAATCAGCCCCAGCATTTT. Translated, it gives CASSNRESNQPQHF. This chain joins TRBV19 and TRBJ1-5; tentatively, D is TRBD1 (6 bases). The V gene lost 4 bases and the J gene lost 1 base, with 8 bases spanning the gap. Germline CDR1 and CDR2: LNHDA and SQIVND (reference sequence). This CDR3 region has 14 residues.

This sequence joins TRBV27 and TRBJ1-4; D is unclear. V lost 4 bases, J lost 5 bases, and 11 bases lay in between. In germline, CDR1 is MNHEY, CDR2 SMNVEV (reference sequence). CDR3 length equals 14 residues. The CDR3 spells CASSSRALNEKLFF. The DNA for the CDR3 is TGTGCCAGCAGTTCGAGGGCTCTGAATGAAAAACTGTTTTTT. Supplemented by reference TRBV27 and TRBJ1-4, the full variable domain reads EAQVTQNPRYLITVTGKKLTVTCSQNMNHEYMSWYRQDPGLGLRQIYYSMNVEVTDKGDVPEGYKVSRKEKRNFPLILESPSPNQTSLYFCASSSRALNEKLFFGSGTQLSVL.

The rearrangement uses TRBV6-6 and TRBJ2-1; D not resolved. The germline gives CDR1 MNHNY, CDR2 SVGAGI (reference sequence). The CDR3 has 12 amino acids. V gave up 8 bases and J gave up 3 bases, with 8 bases separating them. The CDR3 DNA is TGTGCCAGCCTCTCTAACTACAATGAGCAGTTCTTC. The encoded protein is CASLSNYNEQFF.

This clone was seen only once. The rearrangement links TRBV7-7 to TRBJ2-5; TRBD2 matches at 8 bases. Trimming took 5 bases from V and 0 from J; bases not matched to a gene: 8. This CDR3 comprises 16 residues. Germline V gene sequence: CDR1 SSHAT, CDR2 FNYEAQ (reference sequence). DNA for the CDR3: TGTGCCAGCAGCAGCACCGGGGGGGCGAACCAAGAGACCCAGTACTTC. This sequence encodes CASSSTGGANQETQYF.

V gene TRBV6-6 combines with J gene TRBJ2-2, with D perhaps TRBD1 (5 bases). V lost 7 bases, J lost 1 base, and 7 bases lay in between. Germline V gene lookup returns CDR1 MNHNY and CDR2 SVGAGI (reference sequence). The CDR3 loop spans 13 amino acids. This CDR3 is CASTGLNTGELFF. DNA of the CDR3: TGTGCCAGCACAGGGCTGAACACCGGGGAGCTGTTTTTT.

The chain carries TRBV6-6 and TRBJ2-3; TRBD1 is a possible D gene (5 bases). CDR1 and CDR2 (germline): MNHNY, SVGAGI (reference sequence). The CDR3 length is 16 residues. Trimming cost V 0 bases and J 3 bases, with 13 bases left between them. The CDR3 nucleotides are TGTGCCAGCAGTTACTCTAGGGGCAAGGGGACAGATACGCAGTATTTT. Translated: CASSYSRGKGTDTQYF.

The chain has TRBV21-1 and TRBJ2-5; whether TRBD1, the table's D call, matches the DNA was not checked. TRBV21-1 is listed as a pseudogene. There are 15 residues in the CDR3. In nucleotides, the CDR3 is TGTGCCAGCAGCAAAGATAGACAGGGGGGCGAGGCCCAGTACTTC. Amino acid sequence: CASSKDRQGGEAQYF.

The genes are TRBV11-2 and TRBJ2-5; 7 nucleotides agree with TRBD1. With V trimmed by 0 bases and J by 13 bases, 8 bases remained unmatched. This CDR3 contains 13 residues. The germline V gene encodes CDR1 SGHAT and CDR2 FQNNGV. This CDR3 reads CASSLEPPGQPYF. The CDR3 DNA is TGTGCCAGCAGCTTAGAGCCCCCGGGACAGCCGTACTTC.

This rearrangement joins TRBV6-5 to TRBJ1-2; D might be TRBD1 (5 bases). CDR3 length: 15 residues. The V end was cut by 10 bases, the J end by 0 bases, with 18 bases between. Germline CDR1 and CDR2: MNHEY and SVGAGI. CDR3 in DNA: TGTGCCACCAGACCTTGGGACGGCTCTAACTATGGCTACACCTTC. Its translation is CATRPWDGSNYGYTF.

The J gene is TRBJ2-4, the V gene TRBV6-6, with 7 bases aligning to TRBD2. Germline lookup yields CDR1 MNHNY and CDR2 SVGAGI (reference sequence). The CDR3 is made up of 15 amino acids. J gave up 7 bases and V 0 bases, and 6 bases lay outside the gene matches. CDR3 protein: CASSYSIGRGNIQYF. Here the CDR3 DNA reads TGTGCCAGCAGTTACTCGATTGGGAGGGGCAACATTCAGTACTTC.

This chain uses TRBV5-4 with TRBJ1-5; unclear D gene. CDR3 size: 13 residues. The V and J ends lost 2 bases and 5 bases respectively, with 8 bases between them. Germline CDR1 reads SGHNT; CDR2 reads YYREEE (reference sequence). The CDR3 is CASSFDRDQPQHF. For the CDR3, the DNA is TGTGCCAGCAGCTTTGATCGGGATCAGCCCCAGCATTTT.